Following are 20 T cell receptor beta chains from one sample sequenced in a study of blood T cell repertoires in COVID-19. Sequenced by immunoSEQ multiplex PCR; TCRdb stores in-frame clones only, minus some. Altogether 150,000 or so clones are present, about 90% being singletons, with the ten largest covering approximately 6.1%. The source material was peripheral blood. The source of these receptors is a man of 80 years or more with acute or convalescent COVID-19.

A single count supports this clone. The chain employs TRBV5-1 and TRBJ2-7, with D tentatively TRBD2 (5 bases). The CDR3 extends over 13 amino acids. CDR1 SGHRS and CDR2 YFSETQ come from the germline V gene. V was trimmed by 3 bases and J by 6 bases, leaving 13 bases between them. CDR3 sequence reads: CASSWTRLGEQYF. CDR3 in DNA: TGCGCCAGCAGCTGGACTCGATTGGGCGAGCAGTACTTC.

The CDR3 here is CASRRQGGAGELFF. CDR3 DNA sequence: TGTGCCAGCAGGAGACAGGGGGGGGCCGGGGAGCTGTTTTTT. V gene TRBV28 combines with J gene TRBJ2-2, with 9 bases matching TRBD1. The CDR3 runs 14 residues. After removal of 6 bases from V and 6 bases from J, the junction contained 5 bases not matched to a gene. Germline V CDR1 and CDR2: MDHEN, SYDVKM.

The genes are TRBV11-2 and TRBJ2-2; the match to TRBD1 covers 7 bases. Germline V gives CDR1 SGHAT, CDR2 FQNNGV. V shed 1 base and J 6 bases; nucleotides not matched to a gene: 8. This CDR3 is 16 amino acids long. CDR3 in DNA: TGTGCCAGCAGCTTAGCGGACAGGAAAGGAGCCGGGGAGCTGTTTTTT. Translated, it gives CASSLADRKGAGELFF.

The gene calls are TRBV21-1 and TRBJ1-5; no DNA check was done on the table's D call, TRBD1. TRBV21-1 is marked as a pseudogene. The CDR3 sequence is 11 residues long. This chain's CDR3 is CANLFSGRGHF. CDR3 DNA: TGTGCCAACCTATTTTCGGGCAGGGGGCATTTT.

The chain recombines TRBV19 with TRBJ1-2; tentatively, D is TRBD1 (5 bases). V lost 7 bases to trimming and J lost 0 bases, with 15 bases between them. There are 15 residues in the CDR3. CDR1 is LNHDA and CDR2 is SQIVND in the germline V gene (reference sequence). As DNA, the CDR3 is TGTGCCAGTACTAGGGTTGGGGCCGCTAACTATGGCTACACCTTC. Its protein is CASTRVGAANYGYTF.

The chain carries TRBV7-9 and TRBJ1-1; D uncertain. Between the trimmed V and J ends, which lost 5 bases and 4 bases, there was a span of 11 bases. Germline lookup yields CDR1 SEHNR and CDR2 FQNEAQ (reference sequence). The CDR3 spans 13 residues. The CDR3 sequence: CASSAAAGTEAFF. In nucleotides, the CDR3 is TGTGCCAGCAGCGCAGCCGCGGGCACTGAAGCTTTCTTT.

The chain couples TRBV27 to TRBJ2-7, with TRBD1 as a possible D gene (6 bases). The germline V gene has CDR1 MNHEY and CDR2 SMNVEV (reference sequence). Trimming took off 5 bases at V and 6 bases at J, with 11 bases between the two ends. The CDR3 contains 12 residues. DNA of the CDR3: TGTGCCAGCAGTGAGGGACACACCGAGCAGTACTTC. It is translated as CASSEGHTEQYF.

On this clone itself: This sample also contains other DNA sequences that code for the same CDR3. The chain couples TRBV19 to TRBJ2-2; TRBD2 is a possible D gene (5 bases). Germline values: CDR1 LNHDA, CDR2 SQIVND (reference sequence). V lost 5 bases and J lost 1, with 8 bases in between. The CDR3 runs to 14 residues. CDR3 loop: CASSSAGNTGELFF. The CDR3 nucleotides are TGTGCCAGTAGTTCTGCGGGGAACACCGGGGAGCTGTTTTTT.

The rearrangement uses TRBV27 and TRBJ1-2; D may be TRBD1 (6 bases). The CDR3 totals 13 residues. Germline values: CDR1 MNHEY, CDR2 SMNVEV (reference sequence). The V end was cut by 6 bases, the J end by 4 bases, with 12 bases between. The CDR3 loop reads CASRVQGGYGYTF. CDR3 coding DNA: TGTGCCAGCAGGGTACAGGGTGGCTATGGCTACACCTTC.

The V gene is TRBV12-3 or TRBV12-4, the J gene TRBJ2-5, with D hard to call. Trimming took off 3 bases at V and 5 bases at J, with 4 bases between the two ends. There are 11 residues in the CDR3. CDR3 protein: CASSLRETQYF. CDR3 nucleotide sequence: TGTGCCAGCAGTTTGAGGGAGACCCAGTACTTC.

The chain carries TRBV3-1 (or the pseudogene TRBV3-2) and TRBJ2-7; D possibly corresponds to TRBD2 (6 bases). The CDR3 has 16 residues. The germline gives CDR1 LGHDT, CDR2 YNNKEL (reference sequence). V was trimmed by 4 bases and J by 2 bases, leaving 18 bases between them. The CDR3 sequence is CASSLSVGGGAYEQYF. For the CDR3, the DNA is TGTGCCAGCAGCCTGTCCGTTGGCGGAGGGGCCTACGAGCAGTACTTC.

V usage is TRBV29-1 and J usage is TRBJ1-4; D remains unclear. Germline CDR1 reads SQVTM; CDR2 reads ANQGSEA. The ends were cut back, 6 bases at V and 7 bases at J, with 12 bases in the middle. The CDR3 has 12 residues. CDR3 sequence reads: CSVVLTSEKLFF. The CDR3 nucleotides are TGCAGCGTGGTATTGACTTCTGAAAAACTGTTTTTT.

The rearrangement links TRBV11-2 to TRBJ2-1, with 9 bases fitting TRBD2. The CDR3 is 15 residues long. Trimming cost V 1 base and J 12 bases; bases outside gene matches: 10. Germline CDR1 reads SGHAT; CDR2 reads FQNNGV. The CDR3 sequence: CASSLALVAGDWQFF. CDR3 DNA sequence: TGTGCCAGCAGCTTAGCGTTGGTAGCGGGAGATTGGCAGTTCTTC.

V usage is TRBV27 and J usage is TRBJ2-7; no definite D call. CDR1 and CDR2 (germline): MNHEY, SMNVEV (reference sequence). The V end was cut by 7 bases, the J end by 0 bases, with 13 bases between. This CDR3 is 14 amino acids long. The CDR3 sequence: CASTLTLNSYEQYF. Here the CDR3 DNA reads TGTGCCAGCACTTTGACTCTAAACTCCTACGAGCAGTACTTC.

The CDR3 region has the DNA TGTGCCTGGAGGTCCCCTGACGAGCAGTACTTC. The encoded protein is CAWRSPDEQYF. The V call is TRBV30, the J call TRBJ2-7; no firm D call. Germline CDR1 GTSNPN, CDR2 SVGIG (reference sequence). The V end was cut by 3 bases, the J end by 5 bases, with 8 bases between. The length of the CDR3 is 11 residues.

This chain links TRBV6-2 or TRBV6-3 with TRBJ1-4; D is ambiguous. V lost 2 bases and J 5 bases, leaving 12 bases between the germline ends. From germline, CDR1 is MNHEY and CDR2 SVGEGT. This CDR3 is 15 amino acids long. CDR3 coding DNA: TGTGCCAGCAGTTACGGGCGGGGTCCGAATGAAAAACTGTTTTTT. This encodes CASSYGRGPNEKLFF.

This clone was seen only a few times. The chain combines TRBV29-1 with TRBJ2-1; a possible D gene is TRBD2 (7 bases). V gave up 1 base and J gave up 2 bases, with 12 bases separating them. From germline, CDR1 is SQVTM and CDR2 ANQGSEA. The CDR3 has 15 residues. The CDR3 reads CSVEGGGGPYNEQFF. DNA for the CDR3: TGCAGCGTTGAAGGAGGGGGGGGGCCCTACAATGAGCAGTTCTTC.

The chain couples TRBV28 to TRBJ2-7; D may be TRBD2 (6 bases). The ends were cut back, 7 bases at V and 2 bases at J, with 15 bases in the middle. Germline-derived CDR1 and CDR2 are MDHEN and SYDVKM. The CDR3 totals 14 residues. CDR3: CASIGGDGPYEQYF. The CDR3, as DNA: TGTGCCAGCATTGGCGGGGACGGTCCCTACGAGCAGTACTTC.

The V and J genes are TRBV7-2 and TRBJ1-6; 7 bases are a match to TRBD1. V trimming: 5 bases; J trimming: 10 bases; junction bases outside the gene matches: 8. The germline gives CDR1 SGHTA, CDR2 FQGNSA. This CDR3 contains 14 residues. The CDR3 DNA follows: TGTGCCAGCAGCCCGACAGGGATCGAGTCACCCCTCCACTTT. This encodes CASSPTGIESPLHF.

The rearrangement joins TRBV10-3 to TRBJ1-2; D gene uncertain. The CDR3 spans 15 residues. CDR1 is ENHRY, CDR2 SYGVKD, per germline. The ends were cut back, 3 bases at V and 5 bases at J, with 16 bases in the middle. The CDR3 is CAISDSTGSGYGYTF. The CDR3 DNA follows: TGTGCCATCAGTGATTCGACGGGTAGTGGGTATGGCTACACCTTC.